The rows below give T cell receptor beta chains drawn from one sample of a study of identical twins. TCRdb re-derived calls from the 5' RACE reads in MiXCR, one entry per CDR3 protein. The sample lists approximately 890,000 distinct CDR3 sequences; roughly an eighth were seen once. These data were likewise used in another study, on yellow fever vaccine responses in identical twins.

Sequencing was done on a sample of PBMCs. The receptors were gathered from a woman under 30 in good health. Both conserved end residues are part of each CDR3. The D gene is left open where the match is weak. Size is stated for part of the rows, as once, few or many counts, or as a class when the clone is expanded.

D gene,clone size,V gene,J gene,CDR3 protein,CDR3 DNA
NA,few,TRBV9,TRBJ2-3,CASSVALGGTDTQYF,TGTGCCAGCAGCGTAGCATTGGGAGGCACAGATACGCAGTATTTT
NA,few,TRBV28,TRBJ1-2,CASKSGQIYNYGYTF,TGTGCCAGCAAGTCCGGACAGATTTATAACTATGGCTACACCTTC
TRBD1,few,TRBV29-1,TRBJ2-7,CSVTQPTGVTWEQYF,TGCAGCGTCACCCAGCCCACAGGGGTTACATGGGAGCAGTACTTC
NA,few,TRBV12-3/TRBV12-4,TRBJ2-5,CASSLRGGPAQETQYF,TGTGCCAGCAGTTTGCGGGGAGGACCCGCTCAAGAGACCCAGTACTTC
TRBD2,NA,TRBV11-3,TRBJ2-1,CASETSGYNEQFF,TGTGCCAGCGAGACTAGCGGATACAATGAGCAGTTCTTC
NA,NA,TRBV24-1,TRBJ2-1,CATSERVYNEQFF,TGTGCCACCAGTGAGCGGGTGTACAATGAGCAGTTCTTC
NA,few,TRBV12-3/TRBV12-4,TRBJ2-7,CASSLGIYEQYF,TGTGCCAGCAGTTTAGGTATCTACGAGCAGTACTTC
NA,NA,TRBV18,TRBJ2-2,CASSPRYRTNTGELFF,TGTGCCAGCTCACCACGCTACAGGACGAACACCGGGGAGCTGTTTTTT
TRBD1,NA,TRBV10-3,TRBJ2-7,CAIGQGSYEQYF,TGTGCCATCGGACAGGGGAGCTACGAGCAGTACTTC
NA,NA,TRBV11-2,TRBJ2-1,CASSPIVGKNNEQFF,TGTGCCAGCAGCCCGATCGTGGGAAAGAACAATGAGCAGTTCTTC
TRBD1,NA,TRBV5-1,TRBJ2-3,CASSETGTGMPDTQYF,TGCGCCAGCAGCGAGACCGGGACAGGGATGCCAGATACGCAGTATTTT
TRBD2,NA,TRBV10-3,TRBJ2-1,CAIRKTSGSHENEQFF,TGTGCCATCAGAAAGACTAGCGGGAGCCATGAAAATGAGCAGTTCTTC
NA,many,TRBV6-5,TRBJ1-2,CASSHGGLNYGYTF,TGTGCCAGCAGCCACGGGGGCCTTAACTATGGCTACACCTTC
NA,NA,TRBV12-3/TRBV12-4,TRBJ1-5,CASSYGRARPQHF,TGTGCCAGCAGTTACGGACGGGCACGGCCCCAGCATTTT